In this sample, the clone carrying this TCR beta chain turned up a few times. Antigen: not known. These data originate in a study of cytomegalovirus exposure and HLA in healthy donors. The PCR ran on 60 Vbeta and 13 Jbeta primers. The repertoire was sequenced with immunoSEQ multiplex PCR; TCRdb's copy has only in-frame clones and lacks some. Of roughly 71,000 clones in the sample, 50% to 80% were seen once. Germline CDR1 reads SGHVS; CDR2 reads FQNEAQ. The CDR3 length is 16 residues. Deletions cut 4 bases from V and 5 bases from J, with 21 bases between. Study-level findings and limits: Immune exposure information comprised only CMV serostatus. Several of the most significant clusters were apparently associated with common viral pathogens in a later analysis.

The source of this sequence is a middle-aged man in good health and CMV-seropositive. The chain has TRBV7-8 and TRBJ2-7; perhaps TRBD1 as D (6 bases). Material: PBMCs. The CDR3 loop reads CASSWGRMDSLDEQYF. CDR3 DNA sequence: TGTGCCAGCAGCTGGGGTCGGATGGACAGTTTGGACGAGCAGTACTTC.